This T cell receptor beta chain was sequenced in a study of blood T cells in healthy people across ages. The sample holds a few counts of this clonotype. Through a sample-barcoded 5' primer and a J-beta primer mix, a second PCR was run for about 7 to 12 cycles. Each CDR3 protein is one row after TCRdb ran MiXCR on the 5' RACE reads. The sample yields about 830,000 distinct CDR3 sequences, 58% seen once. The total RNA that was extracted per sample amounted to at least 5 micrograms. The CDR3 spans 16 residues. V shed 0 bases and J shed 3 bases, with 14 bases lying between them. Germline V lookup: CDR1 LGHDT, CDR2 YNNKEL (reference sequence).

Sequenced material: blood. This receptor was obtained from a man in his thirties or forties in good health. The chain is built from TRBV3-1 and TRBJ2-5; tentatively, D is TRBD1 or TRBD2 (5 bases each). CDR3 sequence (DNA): TGTGCCAGCAGCCAAGAGCCCGGGGCGGTGGAAGAGACCCAGTACTTC. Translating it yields CASSQEPGAVEETQYF.